These 32 T cell receptor beta chains were sequenced from one sample in a study of CD8+ T cells in alopecia areata. Noted treatment: oral pan-JAK inhibitor, 5-10 mg twice daily. Extracted from the samples, RNA was reverse transcribed into cDNA to serve as the sequencing template. TCRdb's copy holds only in-frame clones and misses some; the assay was immunoSEQ multiplex PCR. This table has 150,000 to 200,000 clones, under 80% appearing once. The starting material was CD4+ T cells sorted from blood, obtained at week 49, from a patient treated with tofacitinib. The receptors were sampled from a human donor with alopecia areata.

J is TRBJ2-7 and V is TRBV4-3; 7 positions agree with TRBD1. The ends lost 0 bases at V and 1 base at J; junction bases unmatched: 3. The CDR3 is made up of 15 amino acids. Germline V gene sequence: CDR1 LGHNA, CDR2 YSLEER. This CDR3 reads CASSQEGQSSYEQYF. The CDR3 nucleotides read TGCGCCAGCAGCCAAGAGGGACAGTCATCCTACGAGCAGTACTTC.

This clone has just a few counts. V is TRBV30 and J is TRBJ2-3; D not resolved. CDR3 length: 14 residues. CDR1 GTSNPN and CDR2 SVGIG come from the germline V gene (reference sequence). The V end was cut by 2 bases, the J end by 2 bases, with 11 bases between. The CDR3 sequence: CAWSSDQATDTQYF. Here the CDR3 DNA reads TGTGCCTGGAGTTCCGACCAGGCCACAGATACGCAGTATTTT. Full variable domain (outside the CDR3, taken from reference TRBV30 and TRBJ2-3): SQTIHQWPATLVQPVGSPLSLECTVEGTSNPNLYWYRQAAGRGLQLLFYSVGIGQISSEVPQNLSASRPQDRQFILSSKKLLLSDSGFYLCAWSSDQATDTQYFGPGTRLTVL.

CDR3 bases: TGCAGTGTCCCGACAATCGAGACCCAGTACTTC. Translated: CSVPTIETQYF. The chain couples TRBV20-1 to TRBJ2-5, with D unresolved. The CDR3 totals 11 residues. The germline V gene encodes CDR1 DFQATT and CDR2 SNEGSKA (reference sequence). Trimming shortened V by 7 bases and J by 5 bases, and 11 bases separated the two germline ends.

This clone was seen a few times. This chain's CDR3 is CASSQPERGVVNYGYTF. DNA for the CDR3: TGCGCCAGCAGCCAACCGGAGCGAGGAGTTGTTAACTATGGCTACACCTTC. The chain combines TRBV4-1 with TRBJ1-2; no clear D gene. Germline V gene sequence: CDR1 MGHRA, CDR2 YSYEKL. The CDR3 sequence is 17 residues long. Trimming shortened V by 2 bases and J by 1 base, and 17 bases separated the two germline ends.

The rearrangement links TRBV9 to TRBJ1-2, with 8 bases that match TRBD1. Unmatched junction bases numbered 6, after V lost 1 base and J lost 4 bases. Germline V gene sequence: CDR1 SGDLS, CDR2 YYNGEE. The CDR3 runs 15 residues. The CDR3, as DNA: TGTGCCAGCAGCGTACTGGACAGGGCTTCCTATGGCTACACCTTC. Protein: CASSVLDRASYGYTF.

V gene TRBV30 combines with J gene TRBJ1-2; D is ambiguous. Germline CDR1 GTSNPN, CDR2 SVGIG (reference sequence). V gave up 3 bases and J gave up 1 base, with 9 bases separating them. The CDR3 extends over 13 amino acids. The CDR3 protein is CAWSRGINYGYTF. DNA of the CDR3: TGTGCCTGGAGCAGAGGGATTAACTATGGCTACACCTTC.

This chain connects TRBV6-5 to TRBJ1-1; TRBD1 is a possible D gene (6 bases). The germline V gene has CDR1 MNHEY and CDR2 SVGAGI. This CDR3 comprises 13 residues. The V and J ends lost 2 bases and 7 bases respectively, with 11 bases between them. Written as DNA, the CDR3 is TGTGCCAGCAGTTACCCCGGACAGAGTGAAGCTTTCTTT. This translates into CASSYPGQSEAFF.

V usage is TRBV30 and J usage is TRBJ2-5, with D maybe TRBD1 (5 bases). Germline CDR1 GTSNPN, CDR2 SVGIG (reference sequence). V lost 0 bases and J 2 bases, leaving 13 bases between the germline ends. This CDR3 contains 15 residues. CDR3 DNA sequence: TGTGCCTGGAGTGTACGACAGATGATACAAGAGACCCAGTACTTC. It translates to CAWSVRQMIQETQYF.

The CDR3 loop is CASSLSVRRTYNEQFF. The CDR3 bases are TGTGCCAGCAGTTTGAGTGTGAGAAGGACTTACAATGAGCAGTTCTTC. The chain couples TRBV28 to TRBJ2-1; TRBD2 might be the D (5 bases). The CDR3 covers 16 residues. Deletions cut 3 bases from V and 4 bases from J, with 16 bases between. Per germline, CDR1 MDHEN and CDR2 SYDVKM.

This sequence joins TRBV7-2 and TRBJ2-1, with 7 nucleotides matching TRBD2. V lost 2 bases, J lost 14 bases, and 12 bases stayed unmatched. The CDR3 contains 14 residues. Germline CDR1 is SGHTA and CDR2 is FQGNSA. As DNA, the CDR3 is TGTGCCAGCAGCTTAACCCCCAATAGCGGGTCCGAGTTCTTC. Its translation: CASSLTPNSGSEFF.

Details on this clone: Relative to the germline gene, one junction end is altered; a read error may explain this. This rearrangement joins TRBV2 to TRBJ2-7; 12 nucleotides align to TRBD1. CDR1 and CDR2 (germline): SNHLY, FYNNEI. This CDR3 is built from 14 residues. CDR3 nucleotides: TGTGCCAGCACTGACGAAACGACCGGGACAGGGGGCTTCTTC. Translation: CASTDETTGTGGFF.

The chain is built from TRBV25-1 and TRBJ1-6; TRBD1 is a possible D gene (6 bases). Germline-derived CDR1 and CDR2 are MGHDK and SYGVNS. This CDR3 spans 16 amino acids. Between the trimmed V and J ends, which lost 5 bases and 8 bases, there was a span of 19 bases. The DNA of the CDR3 is TGTGCCAGCAGTTTGGGTACTCGGACAGCCCATTCACCCCTCCACTTT. It is translated as CASSLGTRTAHSPLHF.

The chain links TRBV19 to TRBJ1-2; D not certain. The germline CDR1 and CDR2 sequences are LNHDA and SQIVND (reference sequence). Deletions cut 10 bases from V and 8 bases from J, with 11 bases between. This CDR3 contains 10 residues. CDR3 coding DNA: TGTGCCACAGAGGGATACGGCTACACCTTC. Its protein product is CATEGYGYTF.

The rearrangement links TRBV2 to TRBJ1-1; TRBD1 might be the D (5 bases). Germline-derived CDR1 and CDR2 are SNHLY and FYNNEI. CDR3 length equals 16 residues. V dropped 6 bases and J dropped 10 bases, with 27 bases sitting between them. In DNA form, the CDR3 reads TGTGCCAGCAGCAAAGTCGGTGGAAGGGGTAGTATTGGAGCTTTCTTT. It encodes CASSKVGGRGSIGAFF.

The rearrangement joins TRBV2 to TRBJ1-2; TRBD1 matches 9 bases. Germline V CDR1 and CDR2: SNHLY, FYNNEI. The CDR3 is made up of 14 amino acids. After removal of 7 bases from V and 5 bases from J, the junction contained 8 bases not matched to a gene. DNA for the CDR3: TGTGCCAGCACCGCGGGGACAGGGTCGTATGGCTACACCTTC. Amino acid sequence: CASTAGTGSYGYTF.

This chain connects TRBV29-1 to TRBJ2-5, with TRBD1 as a possible D gene (6 bases). Germline lookup yields CDR1 SQVTM and CDR2 ANQGSEA. The CDR3 totals 14 residues. The ends were cut back, 6 bases at V and 5 bases at J, with 19 bases in the middle. CDR3 region: CSVPTGPGTETQYF. CDR3 bases: TGCAGCGTCCCGACAGGACCGGGGACGGAGACCCAGTACTTC.

The gene calls are TRBV11-2 and TRBJ2-3; D is tentatively TRBD1 or TRBD2 (5 bases each). The CDR3 sequence is 15 residues long. Trimming left V 2 bases short and J 6 bases short, with 15 bases between. Germline CDR1 SGHAT, CDR2 FQNNGV. CDR3 loop: CASSLRGPAMDTQYF. The CDR3 DNA sequence: TGTGCCAGCAGCTTAAGGGGACCAGCGATGGATACGCAGTATTTT.

The rearrangement links TRBV29-1 to TRBJ1-3; no clear D. The CDR3 has 14 amino acids. From germline, CDR1 is SQVTM and CDR2 ANQGSEA. The V and J ends lost 6 bases and 3 bases respectively, with 15 bases between them. CDR3 residues: CSVSTEVRGNTIYF. CDR3 bases: TGCAGCGTGTCGACGGAGGTCCGTGGAAACACCATATATTTT.

The gene calls are TRBV30 and TRBJ2-2; 9 nucleotides line up with TRBD1. The length of the CDR3 is 15 residues. In germline, CDR1 is GTSNPN, CDR2 SVGIG (reference sequence). Germline trimming cut 1 base from V and 0 bases from J; bases unmatched to any gene: 0. CDR3 sequence (DNA): TGTGCCTGGAGTGGGACAGGGGCGAACACCGGGGAGCTGTTTTTT. Protein: CAWSGTGANTGELFF.

The rearrangement uses TRBV5-6 and TRBJ2-7, with a possible D match to TRBD1 (5 bases). Germline loops: CDR1 SGHDT, CDR2 YYEEEE. V dropped 0 bases and J dropped 9 bases, with 13 bases sitting between them. The CDR3 has 13 amino acids. DNA of the CDR3: TGTGCCAGCAGCTTGGGCTCAGGGATCGGGCAGTACTTC. Protein: CASSLGSGIGQYF.

The rearrangement uses TRBV29-1 and TRBJ1-4; D unclear. Germline CDR1 SQVTM, CDR2 ANQGSEA. The V end was cut by 7 bases, the J end by 4 bases, with 13 bases between. The CDR3 has 13 amino acids. The CDR3 sequence: CSAIGSLNEKLFF. CDR3 nucleotide sequence: TGCAGCGCCATCGGGAGTCTTAATGAAAAACTGTTTTTT.

The chain uses TRBV10-3 and TRBJ2-3; D uncertain. Trimming left V 2 bases short and J 6 bases short, with 6 bases between. Per the germline V gene, CDR1 is ENHRY and CDR2 is SYGVKD. The CDR3 is made up of 12 amino acids. The CDR3 here is CAISELLDTQYF. CDR3 coding DNA: TGTGCCATCAGTGAGCTCCTGGATACGCAGTATTTT.

The rearrangement joins TRBV9 to TRBJ2-7, with D unresolved. CDR1 SGDLS and CDR2 YYNGEE come from the germline V gene. The CDR3 loop spans 13 amino acids. The V end lost 0 bases, the J end lost 2 bases, and 6 bases lay between the germline ends. The CDR3 DNA is TGTGCCAGCAGCGTAGTCGGCCCCTACGAGCAGTACTTC. Its translation: CASSVVGPYEQYF. The full variable domain, in which reference TRBV9 and TRBJ2-7 provide the parts outside the CDR3, is DSGVTQTPKHLITATGQRVTLRCSPRSGDLSVYWYQQSLDQGLQFLIQYYNGEERAKGNILERFSAQQFPDLHSELNLSSLELGDSALYFCASSVVGPYEQYFGPGTRLTVT.

This chain uses TRBV7-3 with TRBJ1-1; no reliable D call. Germline V CDR1 and CDR2: SGHTA, FQGTGA. This CDR3 contains 13 residues. V gave up 5 bases and J gave up 0 bases, with 7 bases separating them. The CDR3 bases are TGTGCCAGCAGCCCGTCTATGAACACTGAAGCTTTCTTT. Translation: CASSPSMNTEAFF.

This clone was recorded only once. The chain is built from TRBV2 and TRBJ2-5, with TRBD2 matching 15 bases. The V and J ends lost 8 bases and 4 bases, in that order; junction bases with no gene match: 8. In germline, CDR1 is SNHLY, CDR2 FYNNEI. This CDR3 has 16 amino acids. CDR3 in DNA: TGTGCCAGCCGAGGGACTAGCGGGGGGATTGGAGAGACCCAGTACTTC. Its translation is CASRGTSGGIGETQYF.

This clone has only one observation. The gene calls are TRBV4-3 and TRBJ2-3; TRBD2 is a possible D gene (6 bases). The CDR3 covers 16 residues. The germline gives CDR1 LGHNA, CDR2 YSLEER. Trimming pared 4 bases from V and 1 base from J, leaving 15 bases between. CDR3 in amino acids: CASSPGLTGGTDTQYF. The CDR3, as DNA: TGCGCCAGCAGCCCCGGTCTAACGGGGGGCACAGATACGCAGTATTTT.

The V call is TRBV18, the J call TRBJ1-2, with 7 bases matching TRBD1. Trimming removed 3 bases from V and 2 bases from J; junction bases left unmatched: 6. Germline CDR1 and CDR2: KGHSH and LQKENI. The CDR3 is 15 amino acids. This CDR3 reads CASSPNGQANYGYTF. Here the CDR3 DNA reads TGTGCCAGCTCACCTAATGGACAGGCAAACTATGGCTACACCTTC.

This chain uses TRBV27 with TRBJ1-1; D gene unclear. This CDR3 contains 14 residues. Germline CDR1 is MNHEY and CDR2 is SMNVEV (reference sequence). The V end was cut by 4 bases, the J end by 0 bases, with 9 bases between. This CDR3 is CASSSERMNTEAFF. In DNA form, the CDR3 reads TGTGCCAGCAGTTCAGAGAGAATGAACACTGAAGCTTTCTTT.

This clone was recorded a few times. The chain couples TRBV4-3 to TRBJ2-7, with D possibly matching TRBD2 (6 bases). This CDR3 comprises 13 residues. Trimming took off 0 bases at V and 6 bases at J, with 9 bases between the two ends. Germline V gene lookup returns CDR1 LGHNA and CDR2 YSLEER. The CDR3 reads CASSQEWRGEQYF. The CDR3, as DNA: TGCGCCAGCAGCCAAGAGTGGAGGGGCGAGCAGTACTTC.

The chain joins TRBV7-8 to TRBJ2-4; perhaps TRBD1 as D (7 bases). The CDR3 sequence is 19 residues long. Trimming pared 1 base from V and 5 bases from J, leaving 24 bases between. The germline CDR1 and CDR2 sequences are SGHVS and FQNEAQ. CDR3 in DNA: TGTGCCAGCAGCTTAGGGCGGGACAGTCACCCCCCTGGCCAAAACATTCAGTACTTC. This codes for CASSLGRDSHPPGQNIQYF.

Remarks on this clone: The same CDR3 is also encoded by other DNA sequences in this sample. This chain links TRBV30 with TRBJ1-5; D is undetermined. CDR3 size: 13 residues. Germline values: CDR1 GTSNPN, CDR2 SVGIG (reference sequence). The ends were cut back, 5 bases at V and 0 bases at J, with 8 bases in the middle. CDR3 region: CAWSGDSNQPQHF. DNA for the CDR3: TGTGCCTGGTCCGGGGATAGCAATCAGCCCCAGCATTTT.

The chain is built from TRBV7-8 and TRBJ1-5, with 7 nucleotides matching TRBD1. V lost 5 bases and J lost 1; bases outside the gene matches: 2. This CDR3 has 14 residues. Looked up from germline, CDR1 is SGHVS and CDR2 is FQNEAQ. The CDR3 region has the DNA TGTGCCAGCAGCCGGGGACAGAGCAATCAGCCCCAGCATTTT. As protein: CASSRGQSNQPQHF.